These 21 T cell receptor beta chains share one sample of origin, sequenced in a study of cytomegalovirus exposure and HLA in healthy donors. 60 Vbeta and 13 Jbeta primers were used in PCR. The method was immunoSEQ multiplex PCR; TCRdb's version includes in-frame clones alone and lacks a portion of them. The sample gives some 200,000 clones, approximately 80% of which show up once; around 1.7% is in the top ten. Sequencing was carried out using PBMCs. Every receptor here comes from a woman aged 18-29 years in good health and CMV-seronegative.

J is TRBJ2-2 and V is TRBV19; 7 bases line up with TRBD1. There are 15 residues in the CDR3. Trimming cost V 4 bases and J 0 bases; bases outside gene matches: 2. The germline gives CDR1 LNHDA, CDR2 SQIVND (reference sequence). CDR3 nucleotides: TGTGCCAGTAGTAGGACAGGAACGAACACCGGGGAGCTGTTTTTT. Translation: CASSRTGTNTGELFF.

This clone has a count of ten or more. Other DNA sequences within the sample encode an identical CDR3. The chain links TRBV28 to TRBJ1-1; D unclear. The CDR3 is 12 residues long. V lost 5 bases to trimming and J lost 3 bases, with 7 bases between them. CDR1 and CDR2 (germline): MDHEN, SYDVKM. The CDR3 spells CASSLLYTEAFF. CDR3 nucleotides: TGTGCCAGCAGTCTTTTGTACACTGAAGCTTTCTTT.

This chain links TRBV27 with TRBJ1-4; D gene unclear. CDR1 is MNHEY and CDR2 is SMNVEV in the germline V gene (reference sequence). CDR3 length: 16 residues. V lost 9 bases to trimming and J lost 0 bases, with 17 bases between them. The CDR3 spells CASSGVTPATNEKLFF. CDR3 nucleotide sequence: TGTGCCAGTTCAGGCGTTACCCCCGCAACTAATGAAAAACTGTTTTTT.

The V and J genes are TRBV4-3 and TRBJ2-1, with 12 bases that match TRBD2. Unmatched junction bases numbered 10, after V lost 0 bases and J lost 1 base. CDR1 is LGHNA and CDR2 is YSLEER in the germline V gene. CDR3 length equals 20 residues. The CDR3, as DNA: TGCGCCAGCAGCCAAGATGAGGAGACTAGCGGGAGAGGGTCCTACAATGAGCAGTTCTTC. The encoded protein is CASSQDEETSGRGSYNEQFF.

The rearrangement joins TRBV28 to TRBJ1-2; D not certain. CDR3 size: 15 residues. Germline V CDR1 and CDR2: MDHEN, SYDVKM. Trimming pared 7 bases from V and 0 bases from J, leaving 15 bases between. CDR3 sequence (DNA): TGTGCCAGCACTCAAGTGGGAGAACCTAACTATGGCTACACCTTC. The encoded protein is CASTQVGEPNYGYTF.

The DNA for the CDR3 is TGCGCCAGCAGCCTAGGGACAGGCGGCAATCAGCCCCAGCATTTT. Encoded protein: CASSLGTGGNQPQHF. The chain recombines TRBV5-1 with TRBJ1-5, with 8 bases identical to TRBD1. This CDR3 is 15 amino acids long. V lost 4 bases and J lost 2; bases outside the gene matches: 5. CDR1 SGHRS and CDR2 YFSETQ come from the germline V gene.

V gene TRBV6-5 combines with J gene TRBJ1-2, with 8 bases aligning to TRBD1. The V gene end was trimmed by 5 bases and the J gene end by 3 bases; junction bases not matched to a gene: 8. CDR1 is MNHEY, CDR2 SVGAGI, per germline. This CDR3 comprises 15 residues. The CDR3 sequence is CASSPYQGAHYGYTF. CDR3 nucleotides: TGTGCCAGCAGTCCGTACCAGGGGGCCCACTATGGCTACACCTTC.

The V gene is TRBV5-8, the J gene TRBJ2-5; 7 bases line up with TRBD2. The CDR3 contains 14 residues. Germline V gene sequence: CDR1 SGHTS, CDR2 YDEGEE. With V trimmed by 4 bases and J by 1 base, 4 bases remained unmatched. CDR3 in amino acids: CASSPGTTQETQYF. DNA of the CDR3: TGTGCCAGCAGCCCGGGGACTACCCAAGAGACCCAGTACTTC.

The chain uses TRBV11-2 and TRBJ1-3, with unresolved D. V lost 5 bases and J 0 bases, leaving 11 bases between the germline ends. Germline assignment: CDR1 SGHAT and CDR2 FQNNGV. This CDR3 has 15 residues. The CDR3 region is CASSLEYGSGNTIYF. CDR3 nucleotides: TGTGCCAGCAGCCTTGAGTATGGCTCTGGAAACACCATATATTTT.

The chain recombines TRBV7-9 with TRBJ2-1, with unresolved D. Germline lookup yields CDR1 SEHNR and CDR2 FQNEAQ (reference sequence). Trimming cost V 1 base and J 9 bases, with 10 bases left between them. This CDR3 is built from 13 residues. CDR3 coding DNA: TGTGCCAGCAGCTTAGGGTCTAGTCTTGAGCAGTTCTTC. Its translation: CASSLGSSLEQFF.

The chain has TRBV4-1 and TRBJ2-7, with a weak D call TRBD2 (6 bases). This CDR3 contains 16 residues. Germline V CDR1 and CDR2: MGHRA, YSYEKL. The ends were cut back, 0 bases at V and 6 bases at J, with 18 bases in the middle. CDR3 nucleotides: TGCGCCAGCAGCCAAGATATGTATGGAGCGGGCTCCGAGCAGTACTTC. Protein: CASSQDMYGAGSEQYF.

This chain uses TRBV10-3 with TRBJ2-1; D perhaps matches TRBD1 (6 bases). The V gene lost 7 bases and the J gene lost 7 bases, with 14 bases spanning the gap. Germline values: CDR1 ENHRY, CDR2 SYGVKD. CDR3 length equals 13 residues. CDR3 sequence: CAIMIQGMNEQFF. The CDR3 bases are TGTGCCATCATGATACAGGGTATGAATGAGCAGTTCTTC.

The chain uses TRBV19 and TRBJ1-5; TRBD1 matches 10 bases. CDR1 is LNHDA, CDR2 SQIVND, per germline (reference sequence). This CDR3 comprises 16 residues. J gave up 0 bases and V 6 bases, and 5 bases lay outside the gene matches. CDR3 DNA sequence: TGTGCCAGTAGCGACAGGGGGCCGTATAGCAATCAGCCCCAGCATTTT. Its translation is CASSDRGPYSNQPQHF.

The V call is TRBV5-4, the J call TRBJ2-2; 7 bases line up with TRBD2. This CDR3 is built from 15 residues. CDR1 is SGHNT, CDR2 YYREEE, per germline (reference sequence). V shed 2 bases, J shed 4 bases, and the junction held 5 bases outside the gene matches. The CDR3 DNA reads TGTGCCAGCAGCTTCGCGGGGGTTAGCACCGGGGAGCTGTTTTTT. It yields the protein CASSFAGVSTGELFF.

This clone was counted only a few times. The chain combines TRBV5-4 with TRBJ1-1, with D tentatively TRBD1 (5 bases). Trimming left V 2 bases short and J 4 bases short, with 12 bases between. The germline V gene has CDR1 SGHNT and CDR2 YYREEE (reference sequence). This CDR3 is built from 14 residues. The DNA for the CDR3 is TGTGCCAGCAGCTTTTTTGGGGGGGGCACTGAAGCTTTCTTT. Its protein product is CASSFFGGGTEAFF. The variable domain in full, with the rest retrieved from reference TRBV5-4 and TRBJ1-1, is ETGVTQSPTHLIKTRGQQVTLRCSSQSGHNTVSWYQQALGQGPQFIFQYYREEENGRGNFPPRFSGLQFPNYSSELNVNALELDDSALYLCASSFFGGGTEAFFGQGTRLTVV.

This chain links TRBV18 with TRBJ1-6; no reliable D call. The germline gives CDR1 KGHSH, CDR2 LQKENI. V lost 3 bases, J lost 7 bases, and 10 bases lay in between. This CDR3 has 14 amino acids. The DNA of the CDR3 is TGTGCCAGCTCACCTATTCAGGTAAATTCACCCCTCCACTTT. This translates into CASSPIQVNSPLHF. Looking up the rest from reference TRBV18 and TRBJ1-6 gives the full variable domain: NAGVMQNPRHLVRRRGQEARLRCSPMKGHSHVYWYRQLPEEGLKFMVYLQKENIIDESGMPKERFSAEFPKEGPSILRIQQVVRGDSAAYFCASSPIQVNSPLHFGNGTRLTVT.

The gene calls are TRBV6-5 and TRBJ2-7; D gene unclear. The CDR3 runs 12 residues. Germline V gives CDR1 MNHEY, CDR2 SVGAGI. V lost 4 bases, J lost 6 bases, and 10 bases lay in between. The CDR3 nucleotides read TGTGCCAGCAGTTGGAAGGGTAGCGAGCAGTACGTC. It yields the protein CASSWKGSEQYV.

This clone was detected once. J is TRBJ1-5 and V is TRBV10-3; D unresolved. V was clipped by 4 bases and J by 2 bases, with 12 bases between them. The CDR3 covers 15 residues. The germline gives CDR1 ENHRY, CDR2 SYGVKD. The CDR3 loop is CAISVAAFGNQPQHF. For the CDR3, the DNA is TGTGCCATCAGTGTGGCGGCGTTTGGCAATCAGCCCCAGCATTTT.

The rearrangement joins TRBV19 to TRBJ1-2, with a possible D match to TRBD1 (5 bases). Germline V lookup: CDR1 LNHDA, CDR2 SQIVND (reference sequence). V gave up 3 bases and J gave up 2 bases, with 10 bases separating them. The CDR3 runs 14 residues. The CDR3 reads CASSIPDSNYGYTF. DNA of the CDR3: TGTGCCAGTAGTATCCCTGACAGCAACTATGGCTACACCTTC.

The CDR3 region has the DNA TGTGCCAGCCGAAAGGGGCTAGGCGAGCAGTACTTC. Translated: CASRKGLGEQYF. This chain connects TRBV6-1 to TRBJ2-7, with a weak D call TRBD1 (5 bases). Deletions cut 8 bases from V and 6 bases from J, with 14 bases between. Germline V lookup: CDR1 MNHNS, CDR2 SASEGT. CDR3 length equals 12 residues.

DNA of the CDR3: TGTGCCAGCAGTCGTTCAGAGACCCAGTACTTC. It translates to CASSRSETQYF. The chain links TRBV5-6 to TRBJ2-5; D remains ambiguous. This CDR3 contains 11 residues. Per germline, CDR1 SGHDT and CDR2 YYEEEE. The ends were cut back, 5 bases at V and 4 bases at J, with 6 bases in the middle.